The rows below give T cell receptor beta chains drawn from one sample of a study of blood T cells in healthy people across ages. Using its own MiXCR run on the 5' RACE reads, TCRdb lists one record per CDR3 protein. This sample yields approximately 800,000 distinct CDR3 sequences, of which 53% are seen a single time; around 40% belongs to the top ten. Sequenced sample: blood. All receptors derive from a man older than 75 in good health. Each CDR3 is given with its conserved first and last residue. The D gene is left open where the match is weak. Clone size is stated in some rows and not others, as once, few, many or a class when expanded.

V gene	clone size	J gene	D gene	CDR3 DNA	CDR3 protein
TRBV12-3/TRBV12-4	NA	TRBJ1-5	NA	TGTGCCAGCAGCCAAGACACCAGTGCCCGGCCCCAGCATTTT	CASSQDTSARPQHF
TRBV12-3/TRBV12-4	NA	TRBJ2-7	NA	TGTGCCAGCAGTTTGGGGCCTACTGGAAAAGGGGGCGAGCAGTACTTC	CASSLGPTGKGGEQYF
TRBV6-6	few	TRBJ2-7	NA	TGTGCCAGCAGTTACGGGACCGCCCCCTACGAGCAGTACTTC	CASSYGTAPYEQYF
TRBV10-1	NA	TRBJ2-5	NA	TGCGCCAGCAGTGAAGATCAGGTCTCTCAAGAGACCCAGTACTTC	CASSEDQVSQETQYF
TRBV20-1	few	TRBJ2-1	TRBD2	TGCAGTGCTTACATAGCGGGAAGGGTTCATGAGCAGTTCTTC	CSAYIAGRVHEQFF
TRBV30	NA	TRBJ2-4	TRBD2	TGTGCCTGGAGTGTAGTGCGGGGGGAATCTTTGTACTTC	CAWSVVRGESLYF
TRBV6-5	NA	TRBJ2-3	NA	TGTGCCAGCACCCCGAAAGGGCGGACCCTGGGCAGATACGCGTATTTT	CASTPKGRTLGRYAYF
TRBV24-1	NA	TRBJ2-3	NA	TGTGCCACCAGTGATCCGAGCCCGATACAGGGCAAAGATACGCAGTATTTT	CATSDPSPIQGKDTQYF
TRBV29-1	NA	TRBJ1-1	NA	TGCAGCGTTGAAGAGAGAAGTAACACTGAAGCTTTCTTT	CSVEERSNTEAFF
TRBV5-1	NA	TRBJ2-3	NA	TGCGCCAGCAGCCCCTCTCGTTTCGATACGCAGTATTTT	CASSPSRFDTQYF
TRBV18	NA	TRBJ2-5	NA	TGTGCCAGCTCGTCAGTGGAGACCCAGTACTTC	CASSSVETQYF
TRBV7-3	NA	TRBJ2-6	TRBD1	TGTGCCAGCAGCCAAGGGGGCAGTTACGGCTCTGGGGCCCACGTCCTGACTTTC	CASSQGGSYGSGAHVLTF
TRBV13	few	TRBJ2-6	NA	TGTGCCAGCAGCGGCGGGACGACCGGGGCCAACGTCCTGACTTTC	CASSGGTTGANVLTF
TRBV6-5	NA	TRBJ1-2	NA	TGTGCCAGTCAACGGTCTGGACAGCTTAAATATGGCTACACCTTC	CASQRSGQLKYGYTF
TRBV2	once	TRBJ2-3	NA	TGTGCCAGCAGTGAAGGTCCTGACAGAACACTGCACAGATACGCGTATTTT	CASSEGPDRTLHRYAYF
TRBV28	once	TRBJ2-5	TRBD1	TGTGCCAGCAGGATGACAGGGGGCGGAAAGGAGTACTTC	CASRMTGGGKEYF
TRBV29-1	few	TRBJ2-1	TRBD2	TGCAGCGTTGGGGTGGGACTAGTCGGCGAGCAGTTCTTC	CSVGVGLVGEQFF
TRBV20-1	NA	TRBJ2-1	NA	TGCAGTGCTAGAGATCGGCAGGTAGGGAACAATGAGCAGTTCTTC	CSARDRQVGNNEQFF
TRBV7-3	NA	TRBJ1-1	NA	TGTGCCAGCAGCCGCACGGGCGGGAACACTGAAGCTTTCTTT	CASSRTGGNTEAFF
TRBV7-9	few	TRBJ2-1	NA	TGTGCCAGCAGCCCTCAGGGGAACTCCTACAATGAGCAGTTCTTC	CASSPQGNSYNEQFF
TRBV29-1	NA	TRBJ1-5	NA	TGCAGCGTTTCGGTGGCGGGCAATCAGCCCCAGCATTTT	CSVSVAGNQPQHF
TRBV12-3/TRBV12-4	few	TRBJ2-7	TRBD2	TGTGCCAGCAGTCCACTACTAGCGGGGAAGGGGAGCGAGCAGTACTTC	CASSPLLAGKGSEQYF
TRBV7-2	many	TRBJ2-1	NA	TGTGCCAGCAGCTTAGGGTCAAGCTCCTACAATGAGCAGTTCTTC	CASSLGSSSYNEQFF
TRBV20-1	NA	TRBJ2-3	TRBD2	TGCAGTGCTACCAGCGGGAGGGACAGATACGCGTATTTT	CSATSGRDRYAYF
TRBV20-1	NA	TRBJ2-1	NA	TGCAGTGCCCCCTTCGCGGAAGTATCGAATGAGCAGTTCTTC	CSAPFAEVSNEQFF
TRBV11-2	NA	TRBJ2-7	TRBD2	TGTGCCAGCAGCTTCGGCTGGGCAGCGGGAGGATCTCTCGAGCAGTACTTC	CASSFGWAAGGSLEQYF
TRBV20-1	few	TRBJ2-7	NA	TGCAGTGCAATCCCGGGACTGACTTACGAGCAGTACTTC	CSAIPGLTYEQYF
TRBV5-1	few	TRBJ1-5	TRBD1	TGCGCCAGCAGCCAGGACAGGGGCGGGCAGCCCCAGCATTTT	CASSQDRGGQPQHF
TRBV24-1	few	TRBJ2-3	TRBD2	TGTGCCACGAGTAGCGGGAGGCCAGAGCACAGATACGCGTATTTT	CATSSGRPEHRYAYF
TRBV28	NA	TRBJ2-4	NA	TGTGCCAGCAGTACCAGGGGAGTCGGGGGGTGGGCCAAAAACATTCAGTACTTC	CASSTRGVGGWAKNIQYF
TRBV2	NA	TRBJ2-5	NA	TGTGCCAGCAAAATAAACAGGGTCCAAGAGACCCAGTACTTC	CASKINRVQETQYF
TRBV21-1	few	TRBJ2-3	NA	TGTGCCAGCAGCAAACGGCGTAATATCGTGGACAGATACGCGTATTTT	CASSKRRNIVDRYAYF
TRBV7-9	few	TRBJ2-3	NA	TGTGCCAGCACCCCAGTGGTCGAGGGATACGCGTATTTT	CASTPVVEGYAYF
TRBV7-9	NA	TRBJ2-5	NA	TGTGCCAGCAGCCGGACGGTGGGGGAGACCCAGTACTTC	CASSRTVGETQYF
TRBV5-1	once	TRBJ2-3	TRBD1	TGCGCCAGCAGCGCGGGACAGGGCCATAGCACAGATACGCAGTATTTT	CASSAGQGHSTDTQYF
TRBV20-1	few	TRBJ2-1	TRBD1	TGCAGTGCTCCTCCCGAAGGGGGCCGGAGCGGATACTACAATGAGCAGTTCTTC	CSAPPEGGRSGYYNEQFF
TRBV24-1	few	TRBJ2-6	NA	TGTGCCACCAGTGATTCCCGAAGAGTCTCTGGGGCCAACGTCCTGACTTTC	CATSDSRRVSGANVLTF
TRBV12-3/TRBV12-4	many	TRBJ1-2	NA	TGTGCCAGCAGCCCAAGCAGGGACTATGGCTACACCTTC	CASSPSRDYGYTF
TRBV10-3	NA	TRBJ2-2	TRBD2	TGTGCCATCAGTGAGGAACATCCCTGGAGGGAGGGCACCGGGGAGCTGTTTTTT	CAISEEHPWREGTGELFF
TRBV20-1	few	TRBJ2-5	NA	TGCAGTGCTAGGGTTCACAGCGGCCCCCGAGAGACCCAGTACTTC	CSARVHSGPRETQYF
TRBV20-1	NA	TRBJ2-1	TRBD2	TGCAGTGCTAGAGCGGCTAGCGGAAGCTCCTACAATGAGCAGTTCTTC	CSARAASGSSYNEQFF
TRBV12-3/TRBV12-4	NA	TRBJ2-1	TRBD2	TGTGCCAGCAGTTTGTACCTAGCGGGAGGGCCATCCTACAATGAGCAGTTCTTC	CASSLYLAGGPSYNEQFF
TRBV7-8	NA	TRBJ1-2	NA	TGTGCCAGCAGCTTAGAGCGGGGGAATTTTTATGGCTACACCTTC	CASSLERGNFYGYTF
TRBV7-2	few	TRBJ2-7	NA	TGTGCCAGCAGCTTTTCAGGGTTCTCCTACGAGCAGTACTTC	CASSFSGFSYEQYF
TRBV3-1	NA	TRBJ1-1	NA	TGTGCCAGCAGCCAACCGGGGCCCGCAACTGAAGCTTTCTTT	CASSQPGPATEAFF
TRBV10-3	NA	TRBJ1-2	NA	TGTGCCATCAGTGAGACGGAGCACTATGGCTACACCTTC	CAISETEHYGYTF
TRBV5-1	NA	TRBJ2-5	NA	TGCGCCAGCAGCTTACCCACAGGGTCCGAGACCCAGTACTTC	CASSLPTGSETQYF
TRBV11-2	NA	TRBJ2-7	TRBD2	TGTGCCAGCAGCGCCCCGGCGGCTAGCGGGAGAGGCTACGAGCAGTACTTC	CASSAPAASGRGYEQYF
TRBV7-6	NA	TRBJ2-5	NA	TGTGCCAGCAGGCACTACCGAACAGGGAGGGAAGAGACCCAGTACTTC	CASRHYRTGREETQYF
TRBV3-1	few	TRBJ2-3	TRBD2	TGTGCCAGCAGCCTTAAAGCGGGAGGGTCTGGCAGATACGCGTATTTT	CASSLKAGGSGRYAYF
TRBV29-1	NA	TRBJ1-2	NA	TGCAGCGTTGAAGTAGGGGACGGAGTGTCTATTTACACCTTC	CSVEVGDGVSIYTF
TRBV7-2	NA	TRBJ2-1	TRBD2	TGTGCCAGCAGCCCCCTTATTGGCGGGAGGGGAAATGAGCAGTTCTTC	CASSPLIGGRGNEQFF
TRBV24-1	few	TRBJ2-7	NA	TGTGCCACCAGTGAGTCCGGGACGGGATACGAGCAGTACTTC	CATSESGTGYEQYF
TRBV6-1	few	TRBJ2-4	TRBD2	TGTGCCAGCAGTGAAGCCCTCGGAGCGGGAATGGCCAAAAACATTCAGTACTTC	CASSEALGAGMAKNIQYF
TRBV29-1	NA	TRBJ2-7	NA	TGCAGCGTTGGGGGCGTTTTGAGCTCCTACGAGCAGTACTTC	CSVGGVLSSYEQYF